This passage covers 22 T cell receptor beta chains from one sample sequenced in a study of OX40 agonist ivuxolimab in advanced cancers. The method was immunoSEQ multiplex PCR; TCRdb's version includes in-frame clones alone and lacks a portion of them. The top ten clones hold about 17% of a sample with roughly 6,700 clones, just under 70% of them seen once. Sequencing used CD4+ or CD8+ T cells sorted from blood, obtained in a trial of the OX40 agonist ivuxolimab. The receptors stem from an adult with an advanced solid tumor such as melanoma, head and neck, liver or kidney cancer.

This clone has just a few counts. The chain has TRBV19 and TRBJ1-1; 7 positions match TRBD1. V was clipped by 6 bases and J by 4 bases; unmatched bases: 8. Per germline, CDR1 LNHDA and CDR2 SQIVND (reference sequence). This CDR3 spans 14 amino acids. CDR3 nucleotides: TGTGCCAGTAGGTACCAGGGGGTAGGCACTGAAGCTTTCTTT. Residues: CASRYQGVGTEAFF.

The chain is built from TRBV6-1 and TRBJ2-5, with D perhaps matching TRBD2 (6 bases). Germline loops: CDR1 MNHNS, CDR2 SASEGT. Trimming took 4 bases from V and 5 from J, leaving 14 bases between them. This CDR3 has 14 amino acids. The CDR3, as DNA: TGTGCCAGCAGTGCCACCCGGGAGTGGGAGACCCAGTACTTC. It translates to CASSATREWETQYF.

CDR3 protein: CSVDVMNTEAFF. The DNA of the CDR3 is TGCAGCGTTGATGTGATGAACACTGAAGCTTTCTTT. V and J are TRBV29-1 and TRBJ1-1; D gene ambiguous. Germline V gene lookup returns CDR1 SQVTM and CDR2 ANQGSEA. V was cut by 3 bases and J by 0 bases, with 5 bases left in between. The CDR3 runs to 12 residues.

The V and J genes are TRBV19 and TRBJ2-1, with 11 bases aligning to TRBD2. In germline, CDR1 is LNHDA, CDR2 SQIVND (reference sequence). The CDR3 has 15 amino acids. V was clipped by 4 bases and J by 3 bases; unmatched bases: 2. The CDR3 DNA sequence: TGTGCCAGTAGTACTACTAGCGGGAGCTACAATGAGCAGTTCTTC. It codes for CASSTTSGSYNEQFF.

The V gene is TRBV6-5, the J gene TRBJ2-5; 7 nucleotides align to TRBD1. The V segment lost 0 bases and the J segment 5 bases; nucleotides outside the gene matches: 9. Germline loops: CDR1 MNHEY, CDR2 SVGAGI. CDR3 length equals 16 residues. For the CDR3, the DNA is TGTGCCAGCAGTTACTCTGGGACCTTACAGGGGGAGACCCAGTACTTC. Translating gives CASSYSGTLQGETQYF.

DNA for the CDR3: TGTGCCAGCGTCGGACTTACGATCTCCTACGAGCAGTACTTC. This sequence encodes CASVGLTISYEQYF. This rearrangement joins TRBV28 to TRBJ2-7; TRBD2 might be the D (5 bases). Trimming pared 8 bases from V and 0 bases from J, leaving 14 bases between. This CDR3 has 14 amino acids. The germline V gene encodes CDR1 MDHEN and CDR2 SYDVKM.

This clone was observed once. The rearrangement links TRBV28 to TRBJ2-1, with a tentative D call TRBD1 (6 bases). Germline CDR1 reads MDHEN; CDR2 reads SYDVKM. The CDR3 totals 15 residues. Trimming removed 6 bases from V and 2 bases from J, with 14 bases in between. CDR3 DNA: TGTGCCAGCAGCCTCCGGACAGCCACCTACAATGAGCAGTTCTTC. It encodes CASSLRTATYNEQFF.

The genes are TRBV4-1 and TRBJ2-2, with 7 positions matching TRBD1. Per germline, CDR1 MGHRA and CDR2 YSYEKL. The length of the CDR3 is 16 residues. V was clipped by 1 base and J by 6 bases; unmatched bases: 8. CDR3 DNA: TGCGCCAGCAGCCAAGTGGAAGGGGGCGAAGCCGGGGAGCTGTTTTTT. Translation gives CASSQVEGGEAGELFF.

This chain connects TRBV4-3 to TRBJ2-5; D might be TRBD1 (5 bases). The J call may be mistaken, given a closer DNA end match to TRBJ2-7. This CDR3 region has 15 residues. Germline CDR1 is LGHNA and CDR2 is YSLEER. The CDR3 DNA sequence: TGCGCCAGCAGCCGTTCAGGGTCCTGGTTCGACGAGCAGTACTTC. Encoded protein: CASSRSGSWFDEQYF.

This clone was counted once. The junction shows a germline mismatch at one end, possibly a read error. The gene calls are TRBV30 and TRBJ1-4; 10 bases are shared with TRBD1. The CDR3 sequence is 16 residues long. Germline loops: CDR1 GTSNPN, CDR2 SVGIG (reference sequence). The CDR3 nucleotides are TGTGCCTGGAGTGGAATTGACAGGGGGCGCAGGAGAAAAACTGTTTTT. It is translated as CAWSGIDRGRRRKTVF.

The genes are TRBV5-6 and TRBJ1-1; D is possibly TRBD1 (5 bases). This CDR3 is built from 13 residues. CDR1 and CDR2 (germline): SGHDT, YYEEEE. V was shortened by 2 bases and J by 4 bases, with 9 bases between the two germline ends. In DNA form, the CDR3 reads TGTGCCAGCAGCTTCGGGGGACCCACTGAAGCTTTCTTT. It translates to CASSFGGPTEAFF. Using reference TRBV5-6 and TRBJ1-1 for the parts outside the CDR3, the full variable domain is DAGVTQSPTHLIKTRGQQVTLRCSPKSGHDTVSWYQQALGQGPQFIFQYYEEEERQRGNFPDRFSGHQFPNYSSELNVNALLLGDSALYLCASSFGGPTEAFFGQGTRLTVV.

The genes are TRBV28 and TRBJ1-6; D is undetermined. V lost 8 bases to trimming and J lost 9 bases, with 8 bases between them. This CDR3 comprises 11 residues. Germline assignment: CDR1 MDHEN and CDR2 SYDVKM. This chain's CDR3 is CASGVGSPLHF. In DNA, the CDR3 is TGTGCCAGCGGGGTTGGTTCACCCCTCCACTTT.

A single count supports this clone. The CDR3 region is CASSPTGNGELFF. CDR3 DNA: TGTGCCAGCAGCCCGACAGGGAACGGGGAGCTGTTTTTT. V usage is TRBV5-6 and J usage is TRBJ2-2, with TRBD1 identical over 7 bases. Germline V gene data show CDR1 as SGHDT and CDR2 as YYEEEE. CDR3 length: 13 residues. Trimming removed 4 bases from V and 7 bases from J; junction bases left unmatched: 4.

Points on this clone: This same CDR3 is encoded by further DNA sequences in the sample. The J gene is TRBJ2-3, the V gene TRBV7-9; D possibly corresponds to TRBD2 (5 bases). Germline-derived CDR1 and CDR2 are SEHNR and FQNEAQ (reference sequence). Trimming cost V 7 bases and J 14 bases, with 22 bases left between them. This CDR3 has 13 residues. CDR3 nucleotide sequence: TGTGCCAGCACCCTGACGAGCGGATCACAGCGGTATTTT. Protein product: CASTLTSGSQRYF. The whole variable domain, remainder taken from reference TRBV7-9 and TRBJ2-3, is DTGVSQNPRHKITKRGQNVTFRCDPISEHNRLYWYRQTLGQGPEFLTYFQNEAQLEKSRLLSDRFSAERPKGSFSTLEIQRTEQGDSAMYLCASTLTSGSQRYFGPGTRLTVL.

This clone was counted between two and nine times. The chain combines TRBV10-3 with TRBJ2-1; 8 nucleotides line up with TRBD2. Germline loops: CDR1 ENHRY, CDR2 SYGVKD. V lost 3 bases, J lost 9 bases, and 4 bases stayed unmatched. The CDR3 extends over 13 amino acids. The CDR3 protein is CAISDTTSGEQFF. CDR3 nucleotide sequence: TGTGCCATCAGTGACACAACTAGCGGTGAGCAGTTCTTC.

This clone was seen only a few times. V is TRBV19 and J is TRBJ2-3, with 11 bases lining up with TRBD2. The length of the CDR3 is 16 residues. Germline loops: CDR1 LNHDA, CDR2 SQIVND (reference sequence). V was pared by 3 bases and J by 4 bases, with 6 bases of the junction left unmatched. The DNA for the CDR3 is TGTGCCAGTAGTATGCCCGTAGCGGGAGGGCCAGATACGCAGTATTTT. This codes for CASSMPVAGGPDTQYF.

The sample holds a few counts of this clone. J is TRBJ1-5 and V is TRBV19, with 9 nucleotides matching TRBD1. With 5 bases clipped from V and 5 bases from J, the junction kept 4 bases outside the gene matches. Germline assignment: CDR1 LNHDA and CDR2 SQIVND (reference sequence). The CDR3 consists of 14 residues. The CDR3 here is CASSVWTGDQPQHF. In DNA form, the CDR3 reads TGTGCCAGTAGTGTCTGGACAGGGGATCAGCCCCAGCATTTT.

This clone was observed a single time. CDR3 protein: CATSRVGSAGATDTQYF. The DNA for the CDR3 is TGTGCCACCAGCAGAGTGGGATCGGCGGGGGCCACAGATACGCAGTATTTT. V and J are TRBV15 and TRBJ2-3; TRBD2 might be the D (7 bases). The CDR3 loop spans 17 amino acids. V was shortened by 1 base and J by 2 bases, with 16 bases between the two germline ends. Germline V gene data show CDR1 as LNHNV and CDR2 as YYDKDF (reference sequence).

This clone is labeled medium-sized. The chain has TRBV6-5 and TRBJ1-4; the match to TRBD1 covers 7 bases. The CDR3 sequence is 15 residues long. V was clipped by 1 base and J by 8 bases; unmatched bases: 7. Germline CDR1 is MNHEY and CDR2 is SVGAGI. CDR3 coding DNA: TGTGCCAGCAGTTACTACGACAGGGAGGGCGAAAAACTGTTTTTT. Translation gives CASSYYDREGEKLFF.

The V call is TRBV7-3, the J call TRBJ2-5, with 10 nucleotides matching TRBD1. V lost 2 bases and J lost 3; bases outside the gene matches: 3. Germline V lookup: CDR1 SGHTA, CDR2 FQGTGA. The CDR3 is 15 amino acids. The CDR3 loop reads CASSLGGQGKETQYF. CDR3 coding DNA: TGTGCCAGCAGCTTAGGGGGACAGGGGAAAGAGACCCAGTACTTC.

The chain employs TRBV4-2 and TRBJ1-6, with D hard to call. V was pared by 5 bases and J by 10 bases, with 15 bases between. Germline CDR1 and CDR2: LGHNA and YNFKEQ. The CDR3 sequence is 14 residues long. The CDR3 DNA reads as TGTGCCAGCAGCTTGTCGGTTGCCGAATCACCCCTCCACTTT. Amino acids: CASSLSVAESPLHF.

By share of the sample, this clone is medium-sized (0.01 to 0.1%). The CDR3 sequence is CASSLLGPGSYEQYF. The CDR3 DNA follows: TGTGCCAGCAGTTTACTCGGACCGGGCTCCTACGAGCAGTACTTC. This chain uses TRBV27 with TRBJ2-7; D not resolved. This CDR3 region has 15 residues. The germline V and J ends were trimmed by 2 bases and 0 bases, with 11 bases remaining between them. Germline loops: CDR1 MNHEY, CDR2 SMNVEV (reference sequence).